The text below deals with one T cell receptor beta chain. The antigen it recognizes is unknown. Base qualities are not at hand, and no much larger clone is one base apart. Library preparation employed the immunoSEQ multiplex PCR assay. What TCRdb holds here is the immuneACCESS table cut down to in-frame rearrangements. Part of the clones is not present; checked against another copy, under half of the missing clones reflect an unresolved V gene, and the others are unexplained. This sample has about 130,000 clones in its table, and 85% to 95% of those were observed once. Of the sample, about 1.5% is held by the ten largest clones. CDR1 and CDR2 are drawn from the germline V gene (reference sequence): SEHNR, FQNEAQ. The CDR3 starts with the cysteine, ends with the phenylalanine, and has 13 residues. Only the CDR3 DNA stays, 39 bases, in frame from base 1. Relative to germline, V is 5 bases shorter and J is 5 bases shorter, with 13 bases between their ends.

This sample is part of a study of control samples from healthy donors and cancer patients (dated by TCRdb to the early 2020s). The specimen sequenced was PBMCs. This receptor was identified in a man aged 50 to 59 with head and neck cancer. The chain employs TRBV7-9 and TRBJ2-7, and the D gene may be TRBD2, 6 bases matching. The CDR3 region has the sequence CASSPGGVDEQYF. The nucleotides read TGTGCCAGCAGCCCCGGAGGGGTCGACGAGCAGTACTTC. The CDR3, completed at both ends by the reference TRBV7-9 and TRBJ2-7 genes, gives the full variable domain DTGVSQNPRHKITKRGQNVTFRCDPISEHNRLYWYRQTLGQGPEFLTYFQNEAQLEKSRLLSDRFSAERPKGSFSTLEIQRTEQGDSAMYLCASSPGGVDEQYFGPGTRLTVT.